The 25 T cell receptor beta chains below come from one sample, sequenced in a study of blood T cell repertoires in COVID-19. Clones were sequenced by immunoSEQ multiplex PCR, and TCRdb holds only the in-frame ones, with some missing. Counted here are 300,000 or so clones, around 83% occurring once; the ten biggest clones make up roughly 1.1%. Sequencing was carried out using peripheral blood. The receptors shown here come from a woman aged 50 to 65 with acute or convalescent COVID-19.

Concerning this clone: Other nucleotide sequences in the sample specify the same CDR3. CDR3: CASSATSGSTDTQYF. The CDR3, as DNA: TGTGCCAGCAGCGCGACTAGCGGGAGCACAGATACGCAGTATTTT. This chain uses TRBV9 with TRBJ2-3; the match to TRBD2 covers 10 bases. Looked up from germline, CDR1 is SGDLS and CDR2 is YYNGEE. CDR3 length: 15 residues. Trimming cost V 3 bases and J 0 bases; bases outside gene matches: 1.

The chain uses TRBV3-1 (or the pseudogene TRBV3-2) and TRBJ1-2; the match to TRBD1 covers 12 bases. CDR3 length: 18 residues. V lost 4 bases to trimming and J lost 2 bases; unmatched junction nucleotides: 11. Germline V gene data show CDR1 as LGHDT and CDR2 as YNNKEL (reference sequence). DNA of the CDR3: TGTGCCAGCAGCCCCCCAGCCGGGACAGGGGGCGAGAACTATGGCTACACCTTC. Translation: CASSPPAGTGGENYGYTF.

This clone was recorded only once. The CDR3 nucleotides are TGTGCCAGTAGTTGGGGCGGCGGATCTATAGCTAACTATGGCTACACCTTC. Its translation is CASSWGGGSIANYGYTF. The V gene is TRBV19, the J gene TRBJ1-2; perhaps TRBD1 as D (5 bases). The V end lost 5 bases, the J end lost 0 bases, and 19 bases lay between the germline ends. Germline V gene data show CDR1 as LNHDA and CDR2 as SQIVND (reference sequence). The CDR3 consists of 17 residues.

This clone was seen a single time. The chain carries TRBV25-1 and TRBJ2-4, with 7 positions matching TRBD1. The CDR3 runs 14 residues. CDR1 and CDR2 (germline): MGHDK, SYGVNS. The V segment lost 3 bases and the J segment 2 bases; nucleotides outside the gene matches: 1. The CDR3 coding sequence is TGTGCCAGCAGTGAGACAGGGACCAAAAACATTCAGTACTTC. Translation gives CASSETGTKNIQYF.

This clone was seen a single time. This chain connects TRBV29-1 to TRBJ2-1; tentative D call: TRBD2 (6 bases). Germline values: CDR1 SQVTM, CDR2 ANQGSEA. The CDR3 totals 13 residues. V lost 6 bases and J lost 8, with 17 bases in between. The CDR3 spells CSVVRGTGDEQFF. CDR3 coding DNA: TGCAGCGTCGTGAGAGGGACTGGCGATGAGCAGTTCTTC.

The chain joins TRBV29-1 to TRBJ1-1; TRBD1 might be the D (5 bases). The CDR3 is made up of 13 amino acids. Germline-derived CDR1 and CDR2 are SQVTM and ANQGSEA. Trimming shortened V by 7 bases and J by 1 base, and 13 bases separated the two germline ends. CDR3 protein: CSAIQGRNTEAFF. The CDR3 nucleotides read TGCAGCGCGATCCAGGGCCGGAACACTGAAGCTTTCTTT.

J is TRBJ2-5 and V is TRBV6-5; 10 positions agree with TRBD1. CDR1 and CDR2 from the germline V gene are MNHEY and SVGAGI. CDR3 length: 14 residues. J was trimmed by 5 bases and V by 6 bases; bases with no gene match: 6. In nucleotides, the CDR3 is TGTGCCAGCAGGCCTGGGACAGGGGACGAGACCCAGTACTTC. Its translation is CASRPGTGDETQYF.

The chain employs TRBV4-1 and TRBJ1-1, with 8 bases matching TRBD1. Germline lookup yields CDR1 MGHRA and CDR2 YSYEKL. The V segment lost 1 base and the J segment 1 base; nucleotides outside the gene matches: 11. The CDR3 sequence is 18 residues long. CDR3 protein: CASSQVDRAGNRNTEAFF. CDR3 in DNA: TGCGCCAGCAGCCAAGTGGACAGGGCAGGGAACAGGAACACTGAAGCTTTCTTT.

The chain combines TRBV30 with TRBJ1-5, with D possibly matching TRBD1 (5 bases). Trimming pared 2 bases from V and 2 bases from J, leaving 13 bases between. The CDR3 covers 15 residues. Per germline, CDR1 GTSNPN and CDR2 SVGIG (reference sequence). The CDR3 loop reads CAWSRIGQGNQPQHF. The CDR3 DNA reads as TGTGCCTGGAGTAGAATAGGACAAGGCAATCAGCCCCAGCATTTT.

The V and J genes are TRBV5-5 and TRBJ1-1, with a possible D match to TRBD1 (6 bases). The CDR3 length is 17 residues. V was cut by 5 bases and J by 5 bases, with 25 bases left in between. The germline gives CDR1 SGHKS, CDR2 YYEKEE (reference sequence). CDR3 residues: CASRIPLFTQGWTEAFF. The CDR3 region has the DNA TGTGCCAGCAGAATCCCTTTATTTACACAGGGTTGGACTGAAGCTTTCTTT.

This sequence joins TRBV18 and TRBJ1-5; D possibly corresponds to TRBD1 (5 bases). In germline, CDR1 is KGHSH, CDR2 LQKENI. V lost 3 bases, J lost 7 bases, and 10 bases lay in between. This CDR3 has 13 amino acids. CDR3 amino acids: CASSPQGRQPQHF. The CDR3, as DNA: TGTGCCAGCTCACCGCAGGGCAGGCAGCCCCAGCATTTT.

This clone showed up just once. The gene calls are TRBV7-2 and TRBJ2-7, with a possible D match to TRBD1 (6 bases). V was shortened by 5 bases and J by 0 bases, with 11 bases between the two germline ends. The germline V gene encodes CDR1 SGHTA and CDR2 FQGNSA. This CDR3 has 14 residues. The CDR3 reads CASSPPGVSYEQYF. The CDR3 region has the DNA TGTGCCAGCAGCCCTCCAGGGGTCTCCTACGAGCAGTACTTC.

J is TRBJ1-1 and V is TRBV2; D gene ambiguous. The V and J ends lost 6 bases and 0 bases respectively, with 17 bases between them. The germline gives CDR1 SNHLY, CDR2 FYNNEI. The CDR3 spans 16 residues. The CDR3 reads CASSSAAGTMNTEAFF. The CDR3 coding sequence is TGTGCCAGCAGCTCCGCGGCGGGCACCATGAACACTGAAGCTTTCTTT.

As regards this clone: Other DNA sequences in the same sample also yield this CDR3. The chain recombines TRBV5-1 with TRBJ2-1; the match to TRBD2 covers 10 bases. Looked up from germline, CDR1 is SGHRS and CDR2 is YFSETQ. The CDR3 loop spans 14 amino acids. Trimming at V came to 6 bases and at J to 4 bases, leaving 4 bases not matched to a gene. As DNA, the CDR3 is TGCGCCAGCAAAATAGCGGGAGGATACAATGAGCAGTTCTTC. This encodes CASKIAGGYNEQFF.

This chain links TRBV10-3 with TRBJ2-7; 9 bases are a match to TRBD1. The junction had 4 bases not matched to a gene; V was cut back by 4 bases and J by 3 bases. From germline, CDR1 is ENHRY and CDR2 SYGVKD. This CDR3 has 14 amino acids. The CDR3 spells CAISGGQGLYEQYV. CDR3 coding DNA: TGTGCCATCAGTGGGGGACAGGGACTCTACGAGCAGTACGTC.

This clone has only a few counts. This chain connects TRBV7-2 to TRBJ1-5; no clear D gene. The CDR3 sequence is 14 residues long. The germline V gene has CDR1 SGHTA and CDR2 FQGNSA. V lost 1 base and J 2 bases, leaving 6 bases between the germline ends. For the CDR3, the DNA is TGTGCCAGCAGCTTAGGGGGAGGCAATCAGCCCCAGCATTTT. It codes for CASSLGGGNQPQHF. Combining the CDR3 with reference TRBV7-2 and TRBJ1-5 gives the whole variable domain GAGVSQSPSNKVTEKGKDVELRCDPISGHTALYWYRQSLGQGLEFLIYFQGNSAPDKSGLPSDRFSAERTGGSVSTLTIQRTQQEDSAVYLCASSLGGGNQPQHFGDGTRLSIL.

Concerning this clone: Mismatch with germline at one junction end may stem from a read error. In DNA, the CDR3 is TGCAGCTCCGGCTCTAGCGGGAATTCAGATACGCAGTATTTT. This translates into CSSGSSGNSDTQYF. V gene TRBV3-1 (or the pseudogene TRBV3-2) combines with J gene TRBJ2-3, with TRBD2 identical over 9 bases. The CDR3 consists of 14 residues. CDR1 LGHDT and CDR2 YNNKEL come from the germline V gene (reference sequence).

The chain is built from TRBV5-4 and TRBJ2-5; 14 bases map to TRBD2. V was clipped by 4 bases and J by 5 bases; unmatched bases: 10. The germline V gene has CDR1 SGHNT and CDR2 YYREEE (reference sequence). The length of the CDR3 is 17 residues. CDR3 DNA sequence: TGTGCCAGCAGCGTCGGGACTAGCGGGAGTGTAGTGGAGACCCAGTACTTC. Translation gives CASSVGTSGSVVETQYF.

This clone appeared a few times. V and J are TRBV7-9 and TRBJ1-4, with 8 bases that match TRBD1. The V gene's germline CDR1 is SEHNR and CDR2 FQNEAQ (reference sequence). The V segment lost 5 bases and the J segment 7 bases; nucleotides outside the gene matches: 6. This CDR3 comprises 14 residues. The CDR3 loop is CASSLTGAFEKLFF. CDR3 coding DNA: TGTGCCAGCAGCCTGACAGGGGCGTTTGAAAAACTGTTTTTT.

This chain connects TRBV2 to TRBJ2-3, with D possibly matching TRBD2 (5 bases). Trimming removed 5 bases at V and 14 bases at J, with 26 bases between. The germline V gene has CDR1 SNHLY and CDR2 FYNNEI. The CDR3 runs 15 residues. CDR3 protein: CASSLSSVREKRPYF. CDR3 sequence (DNA): TGTGCCAGCAGTTTATCGTCCGTTAGGGAGAAAAGGCCGTATTTT.

This chain links TRBV11-2 with TRBJ2-7, with D unclear. The V end was cut by 5 bases, the J end by 1 base, with 3 bases between. CDR3 size: 11 residues. CDR1 and CDR2 (germline): SGHAT, FQNNGV. The CDR3 DNA follows: TGTGCCAGCAGCCGTTCCTACGAGCAGTACTTC. Translation: CASSRSYEQYF. The entire variable domain, with the rest obtained from reference TRBV11-2 and TRBJ2-7, is as follows: EAGVAQSPRYKIIEKRQSVAFWCNPISGHATLYWYQQILGQGPKLLIQFQNNGVVDDSQLPKDRFSAERLKGVDSTLKIQPAKLEDSAVYLCASSRSYEQYFGPGTRLTVT.

The J gene is TRBJ1-1, the V gene TRBV18; 7 bases are a match to TRBD1. This CDR3 is 15 amino acids long. The junction had 5 bases not matched to a gene; V was cut back by 4 bases and J by 0 bases. Per germline, CDR1 KGHSH and CDR2 LQKENI. The CDR3 DNA is TGTGCCAGCTCACTATTGACAGGGATGAACACTGAAGCTTTCTTT. Translating gives CASSLLTGMNTEAFF.

The chain carries TRBV11-2 and TRBJ1-2; D is uncertain. With 5 bases removed from V and 3 bases from J, the gap between germline ends came to 22 bases. There are 17 residues in the CDR3. CDR1 and CDR2 from the germline V gene are SGHAT and FQNNGV. For the CDR3, the DNA is TGTGCCAGCAGCCGCAGAGCAAGGCCCCTGGGAGACTATGGCTACACCTTC. This gives the protein CASSRRARPLGDYGYTF.

This chain uses TRBV7-9 with TRBJ1-1, with TRBD1 identical over 7 bases. The germline V gene has CDR1 SEHNR and CDR2 FQNEAQ (reference sequence). The CDR3 totals 16 residues. Trimming removed 5 bases from V and 10 bases from J; junction bases left unmatched: 19. The CDR3 nucleotides read TGTGCCAGCAGCACAAGGACACAGGGGTTTTACCTGGGAGCTTTCTTT. As protein: CASSTRTQGFYLGAFF.

The table lists this clone with a few counts. This CDR3 is also generated by other DNA sequences in the sample. The chain has TRBV18 and TRBJ2-1; no firm D call. From germline, CDR1 is KGHSH and CDR2 LQKENI. Trimming pared 3 bases from V and 3 bases from J, leaving 9 bases between. CDR3 length: 14 residues. In nucleotides, the CDR3 is TGTGCCAGCTCACCTACAACAGACTACAATGAGCAGTTCTTC. It yields the protein CASSPTTDYNEQFF. Full variable domain (missing parts from reference TRBV18 and TRBJ2-1): NAGVMQNPRHLVRRRGQEARLRCSPMKGHSHVYWYRQLPEEGLKFMVYLQKENIIDESGMPKERFSAEFPKEGPSILRIQQVVRGDSAAYFCASSPTTDYNEQFFGPGTRLTVL.